One and the same sample provided the 3 T cell receptor beta chains below, sequenced in a study of T cell responses to AZD1222 COVID-19 vaccine. The data were produced by immunoSEQ multiplex PCR, yet TCRdb's version contains in-frame clones alone and is incomplete. This sample has 90,000 to 100,000 clones, with roughly 85% found just once. The source was peripheral blood, collected on day 0 of AZD1222 vaccination. These receptors were taken from an adult in good health.

The CDR3, as DNA: TGTGCCAGCAGGCCGGGACTAGTGGGGAAGGAGACCCAGTACTTC. Protein sequence: CASRPGLVGKETQYF. The chain couples TRBV6-5 to TRBJ2-5; 8 positions match TRBD2. J lost 5 bases, V lost 6 bases, and 11 bases had no gene match. The CDR3 has 15 residues. The germline CDR1 and CDR2 sequences are MNHEY and SVGAGI.

This clone showed up just once. Other nucleotide sequences from this sample produce the same CDR3. The chain's CDR3 is CASSLDSNYGYTF. In nucleotides, the CDR3 is TGTGCCAGCAGCTTGGACAGCAACTATGGCTACACCTTC. The chain recombines TRBV5-4 with TRBJ1-2, with D uncertain. V was cut by 0 bases and J by 2 bases, with 5 bases left in between. CDR1 and CDR2 (germline): SGHNT, YYREEE (reference sequence). This CDR3 spans 13 amino acids.

The chain recombines TRBV7-9 with TRBJ1-2, with a tentative D call TRBD1 (5 bases). The V gene lost 4 bases and the J gene lost 7 bases, with 19 bases spanning the gap. Germline CDR1 and CDR2: SEHNR and FQNEAQ (reference sequence). The CDR3 is made up of 15 amino acids. In nucleotides, the CDR3 is TGTGCCAGCAGCTCCGCAGGGCGAGATCGAGGTGGCTACACCTTC. Protein: CASSSAGRDRGGYTF.